One and the same sample provided the 17 T cell receptor beta chains below, sequenced in a study of neoadjuvant anti-PD-1 for oral cavity cancer. This table comes from immunoSEQ multiplex PCR, and its TCRdb copy is limited to in-frame clones, with some not included. The sample has approximately 83,000 clones; under 90% are singletons. Specimen: PBMCs, collected before nivolumab (anti-PD-1) treatment. These receptors came from a person aged 35 to 85 with oral cavity squamous cell carcinoma.

The chain links TRBV6-6 to TRBJ1-3; D is possibly TRBD1 (5 bases). V lost 0 bases and J 2 bases, leaving 5 bases between the germline ends. The CDR3 consists of 14 residues. Germline V gene data show CDR1 as MNHNY and CDR2 as SVGAGI (reference sequence). CDR3 nucleotides: TGTGCCAGCAGTTACTCGACAGCTGGAAACACCATATATTTT. This translates into CASSYSTAGNTIYF.

V and J are TRBV9 and TRBJ1-4; no reliable D call. V dropped 0 bases and J dropped 7 bases, with 10 bases sitting between them. CDR3 length: 14 residues. CDR1 is SGDLS and CDR2 is YYNGEE in the germline V gene. The CDR3 DNA follows: TGTGCCAGCAGCGTAGACCCGCGGGGTGAAAAACTGTTTTTT. Translated: CASSVDPRGEKLFF.

The chain couples TRBV30 to TRBJ2-1, with D tentatively TRBD2 (6 bases). The CDR3 length is 16 residues. Trimming took off 2 bases at V and 3 bases at J, with 17 bases between the two ends. Germline CDR1 is GTSNPN and CDR2 is SVGIG (reference sequence). CDR3 in DNA: TGTGCCTGGAGTTCCCATCCGGGGACTCACTACAATGAGCAGTTCTTC. This gives the protein CAWSSHPGTHYNEQFF.

The chain joins TRBV30 to TRBJ2-1; D is possibly TRBD2 (5 bases). Germline V gene sequence: CDR1 GTSNPN, CDR2 SVGIG (reference sequence). The CDR3 is 16 residues long. The germline V and J ends were trimmed by 2 bases and 0 bases, with 14 bases remaining between them. CDR3 sequence reads: CAWSSLAPSSYNEQFF. The CDR3 bases are TGTGCCTGGAGTAGCCTAGCCCCGAGCTCCTACAATGAGCAGTTCTTC.

This clone was found a few times. The J gene is TRBJ1-5, the V gene TRBV19, with no clear D. This CDR3 comprises 13 residues. V gave up 6 bases and J gave up 9 bases, with 15 bases separating them. Looked up from germline, CDR1 is LNHDA and CDR2 is SQIVND (reference sequence). The CDR3 DNA reads TGTGCCAGTAGCCTTCGGGAGGCGCGGCCCCAGCATTTT. Translation: CASSLREARPQHF.

The chain has TRBV7-9 and TRBJ2-7; no clear D. Trimming stripped 5 bases from V and 1 base from J, with 12 bases between. The germline CDR1 and CDR2 sequences are SEHNR and FQNEAQ (reference sequence). This CDR3 comprises 14 residues. The CDR3 loop is CASSRADGSYEQYF. CDR3 coding DNA: TGTGCCAGCAGCCGGGCGGACGGATCCTACGAGCAGTACTTC.

The CDR3 bases are TGTGCCTGGAGTGAGGGGGGGGCAACTAATGAAAAACTGTTTTTT. It translates to CAWSEGGATNEKLFF. The chain employs TRBV30 and TRBJ1-4; a weak D match, TRBD1 (6 bases). The CDR3 consists of 15 residues. Trimming took off 1 base at V and 0 bases at J, with 9 bases between the two ends. The germline CDR1 and CDR2 sequences are GTSNPN and SVGIG (reference sequence).

This chain uses TRBV6-5 with TRBJ1-2; 8 bases match TRBD1. V lost 6 bases to trimming and J lost 0 bases; unmatched junction nucleotides: 6. Germline V gene data show CDR1 as MNHEY and CDR2 as SVGAGI. The CDR3 length is 15 residues. CDR3 DNA: TGTGCCAGCAGAGAGGACAGGGTGGCTAACTATGGCTACACCTTC. Amino acid sequence: CASREDRVANYGYTF.

The chain links TRBV15 to TRBJ2-3, with D perhaps assigned TRBD1 or TRBD2 (5 bases each). The V and J ends lost 6 bases and 4 bases respectively, with 23 bases between them. The germline CDR1 and CDR2 sequences are LNHNV and YYDKDF (reference sequence). This CDR3 has 17 amino acids. The DNA of the CDR3 is TGTGCCACCAGGAAGAGAGGATTGGGGGACGTCCCAGATACGCAGTATTTT. Translation: CATRKRGLGDVPDTQYF.

V and J are TRBV15 and TRBJ2-1; D is unresolved. The germline CDR1 and CDR2 sequences are LNHNV and YYDKDF (reference sequence). The V end lost 5 bases, the J end lost 2 bases, and 1 base lay between the germline ends. The CDR3 totals 11 residues. This chain's CDR3 is CATSAYNEQFF. DNA of the CDR3: TGTGCCACCAGCGCCTACAATGAGCAGTTCTTC.

In this sample, this clone turned up a few times. The chain combines TRBV19 with TRBJ2-6; D tentatively reads TRBD1 or TRBD2 (5 bases each). The CDR3 is made up of 13 amino acids. CDR1 is LNHDA, CDR2 SQIVND, per germline (reference sequence). Trimming stripped 6 bases from V and 2 bases from J, with 5 bases between. In DNA form, the CDR3 reads TGTGCCAGTAGGGGGGCTGGGGCCAACGTCCTGACTTTC. This gives the protein CASRGAGANVLTF.

V and J are TRBV29-1 and TRBJ2-3; D possibly corresponds to TRBD1 (5 bases). V was trimmed by 6 bases and J by 0 bases, leaving 16 bases between them. Per the germline V gene, CDR1 is SQVTM and CDR2 is ANQGSEA. CDR3 size: 15 residues. The CDR3: CSVVGDSTSTDTQYF. Here the CDR3 DNA reads TGCAGCGTGGTCGGAGACAGCACTAGCACAGATACGCAGTATTTT.

The chain links TRBV5-1 to TRBJ2-1, with D perhaps matching TRBD2 (6 bases). Germline lookup yields CDR1 SGHRS and CDR2 YFSETQ. CDR3 length: 16 residues. V was cut by 4 bases and J by 8 bases, with 22 bases left in between. The CDR3 reads CASSLQTPGTGDEQFF. The CDR3 nucleotides read TGCGCCAGCAGCCTACAAACTCCAGGGACGGGGGATGAGCAGTTCTTC.

The chain uses TRBV4-2 and TRBJ2-3, with 12 bases identical to TRBD2. The CDR3 spans 17 residues. Trimming took 0 bases from V and 4 from J; bases not matched to a gene: 5. Germline V CDR1 and CDR2: LGHNA, YNFKEQ. Here the CDR3 reads CASSQDPLAGGPDTQYF. The CDR3 nucleotides read TGTGCCAGCAGCCAAGATCCGCTAGCGGGAGGGCCAGATACGCAGTATTTT.

This sequence joins TRBV10-3 and TRBJ2-5; TRBD2 agrees at 10 bases. The junction had 19 bases not matched to a gene; V was cut back by 7 bases and J by 5 bases. Germline lookup yields CDR1 ENHRY and CDR2 SYGVKD. The CDR3 is 18 amino acids. This CDR3 is CAINLSLAGVPEGETQYF. CDR3 bases: TGTGCCATCAATCTCAGCCTAGCGGGAGTCCCGGAAGGGGAGACCCAGTACTTC.

Turning to this clone: The germline gene is not matched at one end of the junction; a read error may be the cause. This sequence joins TRBV7-7 and TRBJ2-2; the D call may be TRBD1 or TRBD2 (5 bases each). Per the germline V gene, CDR1 is SSHAT and CDR2 is FNYEAQ (reference sequence). This CDR3 is built from 15 residues. The CDR3 protein is CASSFGDVSSGELFF. The CDR3, as DNA: TGTGCTAGCAGCTTCGGGGACGTTTCCTCCGGGGAGCTGTTTTTT. Together with reference TRBV7-7 and TRBJ2-2, the CDR3 gives the full variable domain: GAGVSQSPRYKVTKRGQDVTLRCDPISSHATLYWYQQALGQGPEFLTYFNYEAQPDKSGLPSDRFSAERPEGSISTLTIQRTEQRDSAMYRCASSFGDVSSGELFFGEGSRLTVL.

The genes are TRBV27 and TRBJ2-1; 15 nucleotides line up with TRBD2. CDR3 size: 18 residues. V was clipped by 5 bases and J by 3 bases; unmatched bases: 8. The V gene's germline CDR1 is MNHEY and CDR2 SMNVEV (reference sequence). This CDR3 reads CASSLASGLAGGYNEQFF. The CDR3 DNA follows: TGTGCCAGCAGTCTAGCCTCGGGACTAGCGGGAGGCTACAATGAGCAGTTCTTC.